This T cell receptor beta chain was sequenced in a study of OX40 agonist ivuxolimab in advanced cancers. Study-level points and caveats: In the 0.1 to 3.0 mg/kg range, CD4+ and CD8+ blood T cells had expanded clonally by week 6.

A remark on this clone: Its specificity is unknown.

This CDR3 has 14 residues. The trim removed 7 bases at V and 7 bases at J, leaving 10 bases unmatched. The germline CDR1 and CDR2 sequences are SGHRS and YFSETQ. Assay used: immunoSEQ multiplex PCR; TCRdb lists only in-frame clones, some missing. The table lists over 25,000 clones, less than 90% of them singletons, with 48% in the top ten. The sequence derives from an adult with an advanced solid tumor such as melanoma, head and neck, liver or kidney cancer. The specimen was CD4+ or CD8+ T cells sorted from blood, collected in a trial of the OX40 agonist ivuxolimab. The J gene is TRBJ2-1, the V gene TRBV5-1; 8 bases align to TRBD1. CDR3 sequence reads: CASATGGIQNEQFF. The CDR3 DNA reads TGCGCCAGCGCAACAGGGGGAATACAAAATGAGCAGTTCTTC.